The following is a T cell receptor beta chain sequence with its context. The antigen is unknown. Germline loops: CDR1 SGHAT, CDR2 FQNNGV. The V gene lost 5 bases and the J gene lost 4 bases, with 14 bases spanning the gap. The CDR3 length is 14 residues. MiXCR, applied by TCRdb to the 5' RACE reads, yields one record per CDR3 protein. The table shows some 440,000 distinct CDR3 sequences, with 25% occurring only once. These data originate in a study of T-cell memory formation after mild COVID-19. Study-level results: Day 15 to 85 contractors were CD4/CD8 balanced; later expanders leaned CD4+.

The origin of this receptor is an adult woman who had mild COVID-19 (a few samples of this study predate the infection). Cell type and time point are not known. The sequencing sample was made of PBMCs or a T cell subset sorted from them (not recorded which). The V and J genes are TRBV11-2 and TRBJ1-2; no firm D call. The CDR3 sequence: CASSKDGPGYGYTF. For the CDR3, the DNA is TGTGCCAGCAGCAAGGACGGTCCGGGCTATGGCTACACCTTC.